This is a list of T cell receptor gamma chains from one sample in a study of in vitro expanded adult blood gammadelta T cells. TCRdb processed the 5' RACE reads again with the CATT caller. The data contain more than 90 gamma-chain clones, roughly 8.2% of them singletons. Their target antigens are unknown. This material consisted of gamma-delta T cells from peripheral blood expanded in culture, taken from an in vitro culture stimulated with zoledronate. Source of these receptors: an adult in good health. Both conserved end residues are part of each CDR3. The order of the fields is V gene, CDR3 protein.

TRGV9	CALWERQELGKKIKVF
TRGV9	CALWEDKKLF
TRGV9	CALWEVRELGKKIKVF
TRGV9	CALWEVVELGKKIKVF
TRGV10	CAAWDAFSDWIKTF
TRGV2	CATWDGSFGGKKLF
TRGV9	CALWEVIGELGKKIKVF
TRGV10	CAAWDCWFKIF
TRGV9	CALWDGGELGKKIKVF
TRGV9	CALWETNYYKKLF
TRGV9	CALWEVGLELGKKIKVF
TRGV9	CALWEVRREELGKKIKVF
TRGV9	CALWEVRLGKKIKVF
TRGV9	CALWETELGKKIKVF
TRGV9	CALWEVRELGKKIKVF
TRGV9	CALWEVLELGKKIKVF
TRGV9	CALWEVLGLGKKIKVF
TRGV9	CALWEVQKELGKKIKVF
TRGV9	CALWEVQKELGKKIKVF
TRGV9	CALWEVQKLGKKIKVF
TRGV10	CAAWAPEGYKKLF
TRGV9	CALWEVRELGKKIKVF
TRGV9	CALWEVLGYYKKLF
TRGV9	CALWEVPFDYYKKLF
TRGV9	CALWDDQELGKKIKVF
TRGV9	CALWEVPYKKLF